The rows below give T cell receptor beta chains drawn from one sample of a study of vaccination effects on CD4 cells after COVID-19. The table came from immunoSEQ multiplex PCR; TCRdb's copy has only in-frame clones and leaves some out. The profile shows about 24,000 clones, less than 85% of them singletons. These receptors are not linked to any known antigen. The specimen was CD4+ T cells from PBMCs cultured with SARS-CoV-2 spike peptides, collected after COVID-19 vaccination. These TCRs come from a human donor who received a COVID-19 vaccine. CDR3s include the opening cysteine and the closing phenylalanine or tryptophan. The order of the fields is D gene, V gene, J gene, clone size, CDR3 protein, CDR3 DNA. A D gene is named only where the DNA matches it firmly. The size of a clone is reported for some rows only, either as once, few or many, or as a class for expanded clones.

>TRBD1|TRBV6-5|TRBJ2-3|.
CASSYSTGVPDTQYF
TGTGCCAGCAGTTACTCGACAGGGGTCCCAGATACGCAGTATTTT
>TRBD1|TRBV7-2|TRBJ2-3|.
CASNKGTGITDTQYF
TGTGCCAGCAACAAGGGGACAGGCATCACAGATACGCAGTATTTT
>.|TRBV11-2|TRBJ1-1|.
CASSLASTANTEAFF
TGTGCCAGCAGCTTAGCGTCGACAGCGAACACTGAAGCTTTCTTT
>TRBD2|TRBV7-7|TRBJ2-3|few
CASSSGLAAFTDTQYF
TGTGCCAGCAGCTCGGGACTAGCGGCTTTCACAGATACGCAGTATTTT
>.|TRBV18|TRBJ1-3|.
CASSQDSPGNTIYF
TGTGCCAGCTCACAGGACAGTCCTGGAAACACCATATATTTT
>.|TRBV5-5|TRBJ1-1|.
CASSSRDGLSRFF
TGTGCCAGCAGCTCCAGGGACGGCCTTTCACGATTCTTT
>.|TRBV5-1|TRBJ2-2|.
CASSFSGELFF
TGCGCCAGCAGCTTTTCCGGGGAGCTGTTTTTT
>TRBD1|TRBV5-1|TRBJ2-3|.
CASSSGQGGTDTQYF
TGCGCCAGCAGCTCCGGACAGGGCGGCACAGATACGCAGTATTTT
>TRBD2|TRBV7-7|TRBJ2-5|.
CASSLGGGAFETQYF
TGTGCCAGCAGCTTAGGCGGGGGGGCTTTTGAGACCCAGTACTTC
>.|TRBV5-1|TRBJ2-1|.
CASSLEMGAEQFF
TGCGCCAGCAGCTTGGAAATGGGGGCAGAGCAGTTCTTC
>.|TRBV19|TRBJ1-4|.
CASSIVGATNEKLFF
TGTGCCAGTAGTATAGTCGGTGCAACTAATGAAAAACTGTTTTTT
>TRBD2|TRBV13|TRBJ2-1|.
CASSLLAGAHNEQFF
TGTGCCAGCAGCCTACTAGCGGGGGCCCACAATGAGCAGTTCTTC
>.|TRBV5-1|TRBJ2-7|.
CASSSSGSNYEQYF
TGCGCCAGCAGCTCGTCGGGTAGTAATTACGAGCAGTACTTC
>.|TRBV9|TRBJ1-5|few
CASSVGTLGGQPQHF
TGTGCCAGCAGCGTAGGGACCCTAGGTGGTCAGCCCCAGCATTTT
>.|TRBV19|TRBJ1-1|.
CASSILWTENTEAFF
TGTGCCAGTAGTATTCTTTGGACAGAGAACACTGAAGCTTTCTTT
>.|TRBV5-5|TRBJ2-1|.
CASSFNYNEQFF
TGTGCCAGCAGCTTCAACTACAATGAGCAGTTCTTC
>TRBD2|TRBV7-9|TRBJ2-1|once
CASTTRTRINEQFF
TGTGCCAGCACCACTCGGACTAGGATCAATGAGCAGTTCTTC
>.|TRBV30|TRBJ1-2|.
CAWSRHNYGYTF
TGTGCCTGGAGTAGGCATAACTATGGCTACACCTTC
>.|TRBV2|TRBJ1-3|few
CASSGPGDTIYF
TGTGCCAGCAGTGGACCGGGAGACACCATATATTTT
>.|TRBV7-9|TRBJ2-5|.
CASSQEMGPSYQETQYF
TGTGCCAGCAGCCAAGAGATGGGGCCATCGTACCAAGAGACCCAGTACTTC
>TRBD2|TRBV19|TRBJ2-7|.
CASSTPTSGSSYEQYF
TGTGCCAGTAGTACGCCGACTAGCGGGAGCTCCTACGAGCAGTACTTC
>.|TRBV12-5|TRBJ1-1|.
CASGLVQTNTEAFF
TGTGCTAGTGGTTTGGTACAAACTAACACTGAAGCTTTCTTT
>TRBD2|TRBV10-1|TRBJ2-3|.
CASSLASGTRLTDTQYF
TGCGCCAGCAGCTTGGCTAGCGGGACCCGCCTTACAGATACGCAGTATTTT
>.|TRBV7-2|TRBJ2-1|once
CASSLAEGGKTFF
TGTGCCAGCAGCTTAGCAGAGGGGGGGAAAACGTTCTTC
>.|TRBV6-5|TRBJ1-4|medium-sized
CASRLSRRVGKLFF
TGTGCCAGCAGGCTTAGTAGGCGGGTAGGAAAACTGTTTTTT
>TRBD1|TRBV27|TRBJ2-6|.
CASSPWGYSTDRGSGANVLTF
TGTGCCAGCAGTCCATGGGGATACTCTACGGACAGGGGGTCTGGGGCCAACGTCCTGACTTTC
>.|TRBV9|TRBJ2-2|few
CASSGGLLANTGELFF
TGTGCCAGCAGCGGGGGATTGCTAGCGAACACCGGGGAGCTGTTTTTT
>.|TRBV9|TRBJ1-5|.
CASSVGSGGNNQPQHF
TGTGCCAGCAGCGTAGGTTCTGGGGGTAACAATCAGCCCCAGCATTTT
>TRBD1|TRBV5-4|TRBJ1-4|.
CASSPTTGRSEKLFF
TGTGCCAGCAGCCCGACGACAGGGCGCTCTGAAAAACTGTTTTTT
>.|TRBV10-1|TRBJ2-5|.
CASSPGLETQYF
TGCGCCAGCAGTCCGGGGTTGGAGACCCAGTACTTC
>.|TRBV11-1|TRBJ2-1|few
CASSRDSPLKEQFF
TGTGCCAGCAGCCGGGACTCGCCCTTAAAGGAGCAGTTCTTC
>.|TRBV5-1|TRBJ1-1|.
CASSPAGRTENTEAFF
TGCGCCAGCAGCCCGGCTGGAAGGACAGAGAACACTGAAGCTTTCTTT
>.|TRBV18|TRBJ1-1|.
CASSPQQRNTEAFF
TGTGCCAGCTCACCACAGCAGCGGAACACTGAAGCTTTCTTT
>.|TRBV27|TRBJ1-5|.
CASSLWGDSNQPQHF
TGTGCCAGCAGTTTATGGGGGGATAGCAATCAGCCCCAGCATTTT
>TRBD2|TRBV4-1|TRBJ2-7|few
CASSHPRLAGEPEQYF
TGCGCCAGCAGCCATCCTAGACTAGCGGGAGAACCCGAGCAGTACTTC
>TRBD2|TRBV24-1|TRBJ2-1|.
CATSDAGTSGGAINEQFF
TGTGCCACCAGTGATGCCGGGACTAGCGGGGGGGCAATCAATGAGCAGTTCTTC
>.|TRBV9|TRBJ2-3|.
CASSVLVGVNTDTQYF
TGTGCCAGCAGCGTACTTGTCGGGGTTAACACAGATACGCAGTATTTT
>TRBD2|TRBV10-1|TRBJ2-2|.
CARRASGRAGNGELFF
TGCGCCAGAAGGGCTAGCGGGAGGGCGGGAAACGGGGAGCTGTTTTTT
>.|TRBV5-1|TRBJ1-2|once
CASSLLPGHSNYGYTF
TGCGCCAGCAGCTTGCTGCCGGGACACTCTAACTATGGCTACACCTTC
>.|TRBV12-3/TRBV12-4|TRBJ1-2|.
CASIGIKSGGYTF
TGTGCCAGCATTGGGATCAAGTCTGGCGGCTACACCTTC
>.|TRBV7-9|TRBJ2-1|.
CASSPISSPLINEQFF
TGTGCCAGCAGTCCAATATCTTCACCTTTAATCAATGAGCAGTTCTTC
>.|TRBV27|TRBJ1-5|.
CASSSQNSNQPQHF
TGTGCCAGCAGTTCCCAGAATAGCAATCAGCCCCAGCATTTT
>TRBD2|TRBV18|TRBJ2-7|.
CASSIAPGLARYEQYF
TGTGCCAGCTCAATAGCACCGGGACTAGCGCGCTACGAGCAGTACTTC
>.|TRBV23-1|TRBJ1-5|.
CASSLRDPDQPQHF
TGCGCCAGCAGCCTCCGGGACCCCGATCAGCCCCAGCATTTT
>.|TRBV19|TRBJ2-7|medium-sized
CASSIEAGFLSEQYF
TGTGCCAGTAGTATAGAGGCAGGTTTCTTATCCGAGCAGTACTTC
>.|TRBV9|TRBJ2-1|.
CASSAASLGGGEQFF
TGTGCCAGCAGCGCCGCATCACTGGGGGGCGGTGAGCAGTTCTTC
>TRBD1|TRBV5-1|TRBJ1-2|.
CASSFTGGGGYTF
TGCGCCAGCAGCTTTACAGGGGGCGGCGGCTACACCTTC
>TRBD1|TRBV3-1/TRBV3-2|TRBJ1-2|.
CASRHGTVSNYGYTF
TGTGCCAGCCGACACGGGACAGTCAGCAACTATGGCTACACCTTC
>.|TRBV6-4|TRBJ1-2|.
CASSPGTFNYGYTF
TGTGCCAGCAGTCCCGGGACTTTTAACTATGGCTACACCTTC
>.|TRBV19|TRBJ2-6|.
CASSTLRAAKYSGANVLTF
TGTGCCAGTAGTACTCTCAGGGCAGCCAAATACTCTGGGGCCAACGTCCTGACTTTC